This paragraph reports one T cell receptor (beta chain). The sample is drawn from a study of radiotherapy plus CTLA-4 blockade in lung cancer. The table came from immunoSEQ multiplex PCR; TCRdb's copy has only in-frame clones and leaves some out. The sample holds around 50,000 clones, approximately 86% seen once. Germline CDR1 is SGDLS and CDR2 is YYNGEE. J was trimmed by 2 bases and V by 0 bases; bases with no gene match: 6. The CDR3 loop spans 16 amino acids. The receptor's source is a human donor with non-small cell lung cancer that progressed on radiotherapy plus ipilimumab. Some clones in this sample may be carry-over from other donors' samples. V gene TRBV9 combines with J gene TRBJ2-5; 8 positions match TRBD2. This material consisted of peripheral blood, taken from a patient treated with radiotherapy plus ipilimumab. The chain's CDR3 is CASSVVASSGQETQYF. CDR3 coding DNA: TGTGCCAGCAGCGTAGTGGCTTCTAGCGGGCAAGAGACCCAGTACTTC.